This record covers a single T cell receptor (beta chain). Its matching antigen is unknown. The data are from a study of response to subunit inactivated influenza vaccine. CDR3 length: 15 amino acids. In germline, CDR1 is KGHSH, CDR2 LQKENI. V lost 4 bases and J 2 bases, leaving 15 bases between the germline ends. Study results and caveats: The authors proposed limited new T cell recruitment per seasonal influenza vaccination.

TCRdb independently ran MiXCR on the RT-PCR reads; one entry per CDR3 protein. Altogether around 850,000 distinct CDR3 sequences are present, about 18% being singletons, with the ten largest covering under 13%. The sample in question was PBMCs from blood, obtained roughly 5 days after vaccination. This sequence joins TRBV18 and TRBJ2-7; tentatively, D is TRBD1 (5 bases). This receptor was taken from a man aged 45-65 years who received an inactivated influenza vaccine. The CDR3 nucleotides are TGTGCCAGCTCACGAAGTGGTGCAGGGCCCTACGAGCAGTACTTC. The encoded protein is CASSRSGAGPYEQYF.